This T cell receptor beta chain was documented in a study of blood T cell repertoires in COVID-19. On the study more broadly: Sample material is recorded as cDNA or gDNA derived from T cells, B-cell-depleted T cells, or PBMCs.

V gave up 2 bases and J gave up 10 bases, with 12 bases separating them. CDR3 size: 13 residues. Germline values: CDR1 WSHSY, CDR2 SAAADI. Original handling: The authors estimated nucleated cell counts from reference gene primer amplification. The repertoire was sequenced with immunoSEQ multiplex PCR; TCRdb's copy has only in-frame clones and lacks some. The D gene and trimming were derived from the DNA, and the V and J assignments and clone size from that table. The sample has 60,000 to 70,000 clones, about 74% seen once. This clone was recorded a few times. Sequencing input: peripheral blood. The chain has TRBV10-2 and TRBJ1-3; possible D gene TRBD1, 6 bases. The sequence was obtained from a woman of 80 years or more with acute or convalescent COVID-19. The CDR3 spells CASSERQDGTIYF. DNA of the CDR3: TGCGCCAGCAGTGAGAGACAGGATGGTACCATATATTTT.